The present entry profiles one TCR beta chain with its context. Germline V gene sequence: CDR1 KGHSH, CDR2 LQKENI. The CDR3 sequence is 13 residues long. V gave up 5 bases and J gave up 5 bases, with 10 bases separating them. Sequencing used immunoSEQ multiplex PCR; TCRdb keeps in-frame clones, though not all of them. The sample includes 600,000 to 750,000 clones, roughly 72% of them seen just once. This record comes from a study of shared clonotypes between healthy human individuals. Both subsets, CD45RA+ naive and CD45RA-negative memory, were split from the CD4+ cells. The genes are TRBV18 and TRBJ1-5, with D possibly being TRBD1 (5 bases). The receptor was isolated from a woman in her 30s in good health. What was sequenced was memory CD4+ T cells sorted from blood. The sample's subset: CD45RA-negative fraction. CDR3 nucleotide sequence: TGTGCCAGCTCAACGCAGGGTCATCAGCCCCAGCATTTT. Translation: CASSTQGHQPQHF.